The source of this T cell receptor (beta chain) is a study of OX40 agonist ivuxolimab in advanced cancers. Assay: immunoSEQ multiplex PCR; the TCRdb copy retains only in-frame clones and omits some. The sample shows 70,000 to 85,000 clones, about 88% of them seen only once. Exclusion of a patient followed from autoimmune disease history or systemic immunosuppression. As concerns this clone: Its antigen remains unidentified.

The CDR3 runs to 12 residues. The germline gives CDR1 KGHSH, CDR2 LQKENI. The V end was cut by 3 bases, the J end by 6 bases, with 8 bases between. General study findings and limits: Determination of antigen specificity was not performed for the expanded peripheral T cells.

The TCR comes from an adult with an advanced solid tumor such as melanoma, head and neck, liver or kidney cancer. This chain connects TRBV18 to TRBJ1-1; D remains unclear. Sample: CD4+ or CD8+ T cells sorted from blood, taken in a trial of the OX40 agonist ivuxolimab. This chain's CDR3 is CASSPSEAEAFF. Written as DNA, the CDR3 is TGTGCCAGCTCACCCTCGGAGGCTGAAGCTTTCTTT.